This T cell receptor beta chain was identified in a study of Ad26.COV2.S vaccination and SARS-CoV-2 variants. Overall study findings and caveats: Responses of T cells in total may have been underestimated by the TCR breadth and depth analyses.

Sample treatment: over 15 received Ad26.COV2.S at low or high dose, single or two shots; about 5 received placebo; per-sample allocation not given. The samples date from day 63 after the first vaccine or placebo injection. What was given as vaccine was an Ad26 vector encoding Wuhan-strain SARS-CoV-2 spike. About this clone: What it binds is not known.

Repertoires were generated with immunoSEQ multiplex PCR, while TCRdb's copy carries only in-frame clones and drops some. Among 380,000 or so clones listed, 83% were seen once. This material consisted of peripheral blood, taken in a trial of Ad26.COV2.S vaccine versus placebo. The receptor was isolated from a person aged 18-65 years who received the Ad26.COV2.S COVID-19 vaccine or a placebo.

This chain's CDR3 is CASSERQGRQPQHF. The CDR3 DNA sequence: TGCGCCAGCAGTGAGCGACAGGGAAGACAGCCCCAGCATTTT. This chain joins TRBV10-2 and TRBJ1-5; 7 bases map to TRBD1. After removal of 2 bases from V and 7 bases from J, the junction contained 5 bases not matched to a gene. The CDR3 length is 14 residues. The germline V gene has CDR1 WSHSY and CDR2 SAAADI.